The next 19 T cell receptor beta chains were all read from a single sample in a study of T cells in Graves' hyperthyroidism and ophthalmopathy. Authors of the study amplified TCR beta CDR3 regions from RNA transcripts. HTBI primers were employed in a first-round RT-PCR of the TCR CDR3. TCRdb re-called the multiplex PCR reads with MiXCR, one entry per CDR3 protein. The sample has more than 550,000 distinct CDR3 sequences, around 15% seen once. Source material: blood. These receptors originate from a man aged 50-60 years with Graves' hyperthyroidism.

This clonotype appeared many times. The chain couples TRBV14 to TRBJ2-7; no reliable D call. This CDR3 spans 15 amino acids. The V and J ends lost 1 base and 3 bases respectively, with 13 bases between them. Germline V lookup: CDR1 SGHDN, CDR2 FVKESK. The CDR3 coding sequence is TGTGCCAGCAGCCAAGCAGGTGGCTGGGGCTACGAGCAGTACTTC. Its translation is CASSQAGGWGYEQYF.

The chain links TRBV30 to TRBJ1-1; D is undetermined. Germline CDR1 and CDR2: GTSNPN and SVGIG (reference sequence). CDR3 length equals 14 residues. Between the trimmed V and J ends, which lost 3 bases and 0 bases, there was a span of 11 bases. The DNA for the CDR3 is TGTGCCTGGAGGAGGGAGGAGATGAACACTGAAGCTTTCTTT. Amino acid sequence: CAWRREEMNTEAFF. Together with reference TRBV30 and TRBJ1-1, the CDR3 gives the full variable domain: SQTIHQWPATLVQPVGSPLSLECTVEGTSNPNLYWYRQAAGRGLQLLFYSVGIGQISSEVPQNLSASRPQDRQFILSSKKLLLSDSGFYLCAWRREEMNTEAFFGQGTRLTVV.

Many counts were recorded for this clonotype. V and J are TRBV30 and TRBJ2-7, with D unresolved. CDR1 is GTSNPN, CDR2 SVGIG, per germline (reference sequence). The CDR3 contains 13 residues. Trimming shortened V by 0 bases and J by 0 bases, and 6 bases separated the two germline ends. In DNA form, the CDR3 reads TGTGCCTGGAGTGTACAGATCTCCTACGAGCAGTACTTC. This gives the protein CAWSVQISYEQYF.

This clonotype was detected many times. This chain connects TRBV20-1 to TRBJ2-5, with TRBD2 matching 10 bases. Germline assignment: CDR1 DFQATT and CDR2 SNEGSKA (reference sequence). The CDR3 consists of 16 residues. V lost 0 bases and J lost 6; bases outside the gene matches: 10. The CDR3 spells CSARDWTSGLQKTQYF. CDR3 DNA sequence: TGCAGTGCTAGAGATTGGACTAGCGGCCTCCAGAAGACCCAGTACTTC.

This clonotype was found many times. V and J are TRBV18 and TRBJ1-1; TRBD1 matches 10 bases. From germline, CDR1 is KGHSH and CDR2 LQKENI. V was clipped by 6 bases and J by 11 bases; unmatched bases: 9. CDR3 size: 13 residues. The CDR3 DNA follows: TGTGCCAGCTCTTACGACAGGGGGCGAGGTGCTTTCTTT. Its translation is CASSYDRGRGAFF.

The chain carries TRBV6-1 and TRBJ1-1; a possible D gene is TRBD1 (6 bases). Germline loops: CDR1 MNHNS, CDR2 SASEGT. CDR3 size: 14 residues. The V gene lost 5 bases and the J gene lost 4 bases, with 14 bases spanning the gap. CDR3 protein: CASSLSRGGTEAFF. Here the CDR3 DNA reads TGTGCCAGCAGTCTCTCCAGGGGAGGCACTGAAGCTTTCTTT.

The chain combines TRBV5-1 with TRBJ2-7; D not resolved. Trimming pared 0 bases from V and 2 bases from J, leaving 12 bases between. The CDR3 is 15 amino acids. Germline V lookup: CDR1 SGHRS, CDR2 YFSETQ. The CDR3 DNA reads TGCGCCAGCAGCTTGGGCGGACCGTGGACCTACGAGCAGTACTTC. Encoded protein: CASSLGGPWTYEQYF.

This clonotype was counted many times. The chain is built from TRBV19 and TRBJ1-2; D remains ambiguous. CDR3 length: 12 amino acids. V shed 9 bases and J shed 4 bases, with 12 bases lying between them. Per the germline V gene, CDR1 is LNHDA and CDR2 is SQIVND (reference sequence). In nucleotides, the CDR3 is TGTGCCAGCAGTCCCCGCTCCTATGGCTACACCTTC. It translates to CASSPRSYGYTF.

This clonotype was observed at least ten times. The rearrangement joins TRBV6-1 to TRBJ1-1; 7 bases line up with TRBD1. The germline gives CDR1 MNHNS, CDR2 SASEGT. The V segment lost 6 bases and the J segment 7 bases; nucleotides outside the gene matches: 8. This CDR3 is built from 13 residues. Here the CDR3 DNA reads TGTGCCAGCAGGCCCAGGGGGGGGGTTGAAGCTTTCTTT. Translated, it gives CASRPRGGVEAFF.

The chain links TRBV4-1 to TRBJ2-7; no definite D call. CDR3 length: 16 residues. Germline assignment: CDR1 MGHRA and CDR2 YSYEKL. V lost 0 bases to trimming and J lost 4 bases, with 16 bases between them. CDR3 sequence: CASSQDPVLRFYEQYF. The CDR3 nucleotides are TGCGCCAGCAGCCAAGATCCAGTGCTAAGGTTTTACGAGCAGTACTTC.

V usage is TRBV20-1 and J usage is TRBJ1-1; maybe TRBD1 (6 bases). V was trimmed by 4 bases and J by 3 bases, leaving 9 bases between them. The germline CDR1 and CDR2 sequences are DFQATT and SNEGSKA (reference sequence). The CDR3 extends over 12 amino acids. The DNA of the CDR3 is TGCAGTGCTAACAGGGTAGACACTGAAGCTTTCTTT. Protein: CSANRVDTEAFF.

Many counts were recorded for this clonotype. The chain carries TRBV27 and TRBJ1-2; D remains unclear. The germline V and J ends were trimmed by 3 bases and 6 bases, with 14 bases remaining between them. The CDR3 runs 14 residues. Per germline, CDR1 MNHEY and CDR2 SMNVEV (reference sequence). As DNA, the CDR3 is TGTGCCAGCAGTTTCGGGCAGGCGCTCGATGGCTACACCTTC. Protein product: CASSFGQALDGYTF.

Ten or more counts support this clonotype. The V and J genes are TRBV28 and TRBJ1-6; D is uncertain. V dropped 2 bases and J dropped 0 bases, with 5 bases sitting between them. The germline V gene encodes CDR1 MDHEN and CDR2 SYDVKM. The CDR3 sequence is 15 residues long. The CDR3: CASSLQSSYNSPLHF. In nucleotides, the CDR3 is TGTGCCAGCAGTTTACAGAGCTCCTATAATTCACCCCTCCACTTT.

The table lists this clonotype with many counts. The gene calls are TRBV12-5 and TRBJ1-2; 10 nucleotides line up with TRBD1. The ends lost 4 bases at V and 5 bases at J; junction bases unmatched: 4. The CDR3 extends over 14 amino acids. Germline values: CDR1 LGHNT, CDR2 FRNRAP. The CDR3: CASGSGTGVYGYTF. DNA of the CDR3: TGTGCTAGTGGTTCCGGGACAGGGGTGTATGGCTACACCTTC.

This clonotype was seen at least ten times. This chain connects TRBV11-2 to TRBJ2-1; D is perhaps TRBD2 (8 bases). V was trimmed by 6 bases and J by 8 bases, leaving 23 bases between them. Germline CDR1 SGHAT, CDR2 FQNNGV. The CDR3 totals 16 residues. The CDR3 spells CASRQTSGLGGHEQFF. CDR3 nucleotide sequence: TGTGCCAGCAGGCAAACCTCGGGACTAGGGGGCCATGAGCAGTTCTTC.

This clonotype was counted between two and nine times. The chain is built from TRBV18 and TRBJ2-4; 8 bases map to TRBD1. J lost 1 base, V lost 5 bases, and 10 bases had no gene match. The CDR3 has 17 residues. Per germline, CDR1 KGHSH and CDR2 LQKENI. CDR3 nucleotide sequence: TGTGCCAGCTCATCGAGGGGGAGACAGGGGGCCAAAAACATTCAGTACTTC. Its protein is CASSSRGRQGAKNIQYF. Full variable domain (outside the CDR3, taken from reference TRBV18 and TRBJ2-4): NAGVMQNPRHLVRRRGQEARLRCSPMKGHSHVYWYRQLPEEGLKFMVYLQKENIIDESGMPKERFSAEFPKEGPSILRIQQVVRGDSAAYFCASSSRGRQGAKNIQYFGAGTRLSVL.

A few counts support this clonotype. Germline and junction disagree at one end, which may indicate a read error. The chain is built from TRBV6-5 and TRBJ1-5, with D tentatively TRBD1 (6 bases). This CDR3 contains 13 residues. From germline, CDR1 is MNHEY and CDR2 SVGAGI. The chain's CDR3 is CASNYGQFQPQHF. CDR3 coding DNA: TGTGCCAGCAATTACGGACAGTTTCAGCCCCAGCATTTT.

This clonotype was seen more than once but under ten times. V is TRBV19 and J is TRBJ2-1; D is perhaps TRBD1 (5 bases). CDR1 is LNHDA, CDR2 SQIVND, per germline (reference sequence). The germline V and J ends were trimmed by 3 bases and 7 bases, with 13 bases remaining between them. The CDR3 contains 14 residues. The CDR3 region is CASSIGQGDNEQFF. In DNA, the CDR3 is TGTGCCAGTAGTATCGGCCAGGGTGATAATGAGCAGTTCTTC.

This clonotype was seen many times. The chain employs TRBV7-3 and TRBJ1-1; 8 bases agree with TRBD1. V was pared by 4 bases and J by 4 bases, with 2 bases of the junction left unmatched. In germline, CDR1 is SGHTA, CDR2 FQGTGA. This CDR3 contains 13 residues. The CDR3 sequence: CASSSGQGTEAFF. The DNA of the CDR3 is TGTGCCAGCAGCTCCGGACAGGGCACTGAAGCTTTCTTT.